The source of this T cell receptor beta chain is a study of shared clonotypes between healthy human individuals. Germline loops: CDR1 MDHEN, CDR2 SYDVKM. The ends were cut back, 5 bases at V and 0 bases at J, with 6 bases in the middle. The CDR3 totals 13 residues. Assay used: immunoSEQ multiplex PCR; TCRdb lists only in-frame clones, some missing. The table shows about 480,000 clones, with about four fifths occurring only once. On this clone itself: Distinct nucleotide sequences in the sample also encode this CDR3.

The rearrangement links TRBV28 to TRBJ2-3; no firm D call. The sample was PBMCs. The sequence came from a woman in her 40s in good health. Some clones in this sample may be carry-over from other donors' samples. CDR3 nucleotides: TGTGCCAGCAGTCCTCCTAGCACAGATACGCAGTATTTT. Translated: CASSPPSTDTQYF.